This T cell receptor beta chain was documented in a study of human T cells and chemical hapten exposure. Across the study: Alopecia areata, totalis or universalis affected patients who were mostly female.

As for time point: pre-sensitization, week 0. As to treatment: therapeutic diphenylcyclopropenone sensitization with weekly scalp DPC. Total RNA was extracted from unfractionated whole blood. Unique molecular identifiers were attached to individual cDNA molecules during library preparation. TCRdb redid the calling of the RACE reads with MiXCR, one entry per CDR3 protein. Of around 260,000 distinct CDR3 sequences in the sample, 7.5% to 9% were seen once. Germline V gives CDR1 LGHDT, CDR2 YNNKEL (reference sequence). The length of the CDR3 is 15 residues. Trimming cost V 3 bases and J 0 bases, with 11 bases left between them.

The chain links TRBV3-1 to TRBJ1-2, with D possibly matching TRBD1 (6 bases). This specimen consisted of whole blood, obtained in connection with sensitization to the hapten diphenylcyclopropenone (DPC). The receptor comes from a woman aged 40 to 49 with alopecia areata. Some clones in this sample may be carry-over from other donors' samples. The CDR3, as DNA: TGTGCCAGCAGCCAGCCGGGACAAACTAACTATGGCTACACCTTC. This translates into CASSQPGQTNYGYTF.